Listed here are 3 T cell receptor beta chains from one sample, sequenced in a study of CD8+ T cells in alopecia areata (dated by TCRdb to the late 2010s). The protocol used for the library was the immunoSEQ multiplex PCR assay. For TCR sequencing, RNA was extracted from every sample and reverse transcribed into cDNA to serve as template. TCRdb mirrors the immuneACCESS table, restricted to in-frame sequences. Some clones are absent from its copies; in checked studies, under half trace to an unresolved V gene, and the reason for the others is unknown. The sample records some 160,000 clones, around 71% of which are singletons. Approximately 0.91% of the sample rests with the top ten. The sample's time point label, in plain terms: 4 weeks on oral tofacitinib. Per the publication, the treatment or condition label means: oral pan-JAK inhibitor, 5-10 mg twice daily. This specimen was CD4+ T cells sorted from blood, taken at week 4, from a patient treated with tofacitinib. The receptors come from a human donor with alopecia areata.

A word on this clone: The identical CDR3 is also encoded by other nucleotide sequences in the sample. This rearrangement joins TRBV29-1 to TRBJ2-7; no firm D call. The germline V and J ends were trimmed by 4 bases and 5 bases, with 15 bases remaining between them. Per germline, CDR1 SQVTM and CDR2 ANQGSEA. This CDR3 spans 13 amino acids. The chain's CDR3 is CSVATLGSHEQYF. The CDR3 DNA is TGCAGCGTTGCGACCTTAGGAAGCCACGAGCAGTACTTC.

This chain uses TRBV5-1 with TRBJ2-3, with TRBD1 matching 7 bases. The J segment lost 1 base and the V segment lost 4 bases, leaving 0 bases of the junction unmatched. Germline V gives CDR1 SGHRS, CDR2 YFSETQ. This CDR3 spans 13 amino acids. This CDR3 is CASSTGGTDTQYF. CDR3 nucleotide sequence: TGCGCCAGCAGCACAGGGGGCACAGATACGCAGTATTTT.

The rearrangement joins TRBV29-1 to TRBJ2-3, with 9 bases identical to TRBD2. Germline-derived CDR1 and CDR2 are SQVTM and ANQGSEA. With 7 bases clipped from V and 2 bases from J, the junction kept 16 bases outside the gene matches. The CDR3 runs 17 residues. CDR3 in amino acids: CSGSFFLAGSFTDTQYF. The CDR3 nucleotides read TGCAGCGGATCCTTCTTCCTAGCGGGGTCTTTCACAGATACGCAGTATTTT.